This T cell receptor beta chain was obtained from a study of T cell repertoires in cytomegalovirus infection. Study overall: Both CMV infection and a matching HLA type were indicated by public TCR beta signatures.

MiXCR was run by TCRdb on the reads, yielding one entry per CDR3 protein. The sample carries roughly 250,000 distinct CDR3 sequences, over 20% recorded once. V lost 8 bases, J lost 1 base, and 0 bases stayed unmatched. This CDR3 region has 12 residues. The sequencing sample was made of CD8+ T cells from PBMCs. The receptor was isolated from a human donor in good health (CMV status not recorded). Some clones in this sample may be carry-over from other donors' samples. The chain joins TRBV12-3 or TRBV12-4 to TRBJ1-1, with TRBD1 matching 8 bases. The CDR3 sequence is CASDRGNTEAFF. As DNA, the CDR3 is TGTGCCAGCGACAGGGGGAACACTGAAGCTTTCTTT.